Sequencing of this T cell receptor beta chain was carried out in a study of blood T cell repertoires in COVID-19. Sequencing used immunoSEQ multiplex PCR; TCRdb keeps in-frame clones, though not all of them. The sample records some 46,000 clones, over 75% being singletons. Germline V gene sequence: CDR1 SGHTA, CDR2 FQGNSA. After removal of 5 bases from V and 8 bases from J, the junction contained 6 bases not matched to a gene. CDR3 length: 13 residues. This receptor was identified in a woman aged 55 to 70 with acute or convalescent COVID-19. The genes are TRBV7-2 and TRBJ1-2; TRBD1 aligns across 9 bases. Specimen: peripheral blood. The CDR3 coding sequence is TGTGCCAGCAGCCCCACAGGGGGCCGGGGCTACACCTTC. Translating gives CASSPTGGRGYTF.